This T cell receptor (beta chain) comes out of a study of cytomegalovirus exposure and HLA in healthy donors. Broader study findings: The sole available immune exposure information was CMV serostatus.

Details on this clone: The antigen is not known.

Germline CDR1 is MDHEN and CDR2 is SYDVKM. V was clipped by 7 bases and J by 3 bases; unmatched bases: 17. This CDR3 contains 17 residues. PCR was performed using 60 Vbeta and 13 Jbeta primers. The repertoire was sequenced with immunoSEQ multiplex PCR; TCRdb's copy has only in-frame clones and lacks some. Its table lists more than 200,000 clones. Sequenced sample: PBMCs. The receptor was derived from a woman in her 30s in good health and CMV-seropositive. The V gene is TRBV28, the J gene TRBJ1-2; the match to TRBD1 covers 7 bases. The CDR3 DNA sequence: TGTGCCAGCAATCCCAGTTCCGGGACAGCTGGATACTATGGCTACACCTTC. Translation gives CASNPSSGTAGYYGYTF.